The entry below describes one T cell receptor (beta chain). CDR1 is SGDLS and CDR2 is YYNGEE in the germline V gene. The CDR3 totals 16 residues. The V gene lost 3 bases and the J gene lost 1 base, with 14 bases spanning the gap. The data stem from a study of blood T cell repertoires in COVID-19. The wider study: Samples taken during acute and convalescent COVID-19 were collected in the United States, Italy and Spain. Nucleic acid was either cDNA or gDNA, and it came from T cells, B-cell-depleted T cells, or PBMCs.

Original handling: How many nucleated cells were present was estimated from reference gene primer amplification. Some clones are missing from TCRdb's copy, which holds only in-frame ones; the method was immunoSEQ multiplex PCR. V and J calls and clone size are given by that table; D and trimming were obtained from the DNA. The sample consists of 80,000 or so clones, roughly nine tenths of them appearing once. The sample consisted of peripheral blood. The TCR comes from a man in his fifties or sixties with acute or convalescent COVID-19. This chain joins TRBV9 and TRBJ1-3; D might be TRBD1 (6 bases). CDR3 sequence reads: CASSGQTGTSGNTIYF. The DNA for the CDR3 is TGTGCCAGCAGCGGACAAACAGGGACGTCTGGAAACACCATATATTTT.